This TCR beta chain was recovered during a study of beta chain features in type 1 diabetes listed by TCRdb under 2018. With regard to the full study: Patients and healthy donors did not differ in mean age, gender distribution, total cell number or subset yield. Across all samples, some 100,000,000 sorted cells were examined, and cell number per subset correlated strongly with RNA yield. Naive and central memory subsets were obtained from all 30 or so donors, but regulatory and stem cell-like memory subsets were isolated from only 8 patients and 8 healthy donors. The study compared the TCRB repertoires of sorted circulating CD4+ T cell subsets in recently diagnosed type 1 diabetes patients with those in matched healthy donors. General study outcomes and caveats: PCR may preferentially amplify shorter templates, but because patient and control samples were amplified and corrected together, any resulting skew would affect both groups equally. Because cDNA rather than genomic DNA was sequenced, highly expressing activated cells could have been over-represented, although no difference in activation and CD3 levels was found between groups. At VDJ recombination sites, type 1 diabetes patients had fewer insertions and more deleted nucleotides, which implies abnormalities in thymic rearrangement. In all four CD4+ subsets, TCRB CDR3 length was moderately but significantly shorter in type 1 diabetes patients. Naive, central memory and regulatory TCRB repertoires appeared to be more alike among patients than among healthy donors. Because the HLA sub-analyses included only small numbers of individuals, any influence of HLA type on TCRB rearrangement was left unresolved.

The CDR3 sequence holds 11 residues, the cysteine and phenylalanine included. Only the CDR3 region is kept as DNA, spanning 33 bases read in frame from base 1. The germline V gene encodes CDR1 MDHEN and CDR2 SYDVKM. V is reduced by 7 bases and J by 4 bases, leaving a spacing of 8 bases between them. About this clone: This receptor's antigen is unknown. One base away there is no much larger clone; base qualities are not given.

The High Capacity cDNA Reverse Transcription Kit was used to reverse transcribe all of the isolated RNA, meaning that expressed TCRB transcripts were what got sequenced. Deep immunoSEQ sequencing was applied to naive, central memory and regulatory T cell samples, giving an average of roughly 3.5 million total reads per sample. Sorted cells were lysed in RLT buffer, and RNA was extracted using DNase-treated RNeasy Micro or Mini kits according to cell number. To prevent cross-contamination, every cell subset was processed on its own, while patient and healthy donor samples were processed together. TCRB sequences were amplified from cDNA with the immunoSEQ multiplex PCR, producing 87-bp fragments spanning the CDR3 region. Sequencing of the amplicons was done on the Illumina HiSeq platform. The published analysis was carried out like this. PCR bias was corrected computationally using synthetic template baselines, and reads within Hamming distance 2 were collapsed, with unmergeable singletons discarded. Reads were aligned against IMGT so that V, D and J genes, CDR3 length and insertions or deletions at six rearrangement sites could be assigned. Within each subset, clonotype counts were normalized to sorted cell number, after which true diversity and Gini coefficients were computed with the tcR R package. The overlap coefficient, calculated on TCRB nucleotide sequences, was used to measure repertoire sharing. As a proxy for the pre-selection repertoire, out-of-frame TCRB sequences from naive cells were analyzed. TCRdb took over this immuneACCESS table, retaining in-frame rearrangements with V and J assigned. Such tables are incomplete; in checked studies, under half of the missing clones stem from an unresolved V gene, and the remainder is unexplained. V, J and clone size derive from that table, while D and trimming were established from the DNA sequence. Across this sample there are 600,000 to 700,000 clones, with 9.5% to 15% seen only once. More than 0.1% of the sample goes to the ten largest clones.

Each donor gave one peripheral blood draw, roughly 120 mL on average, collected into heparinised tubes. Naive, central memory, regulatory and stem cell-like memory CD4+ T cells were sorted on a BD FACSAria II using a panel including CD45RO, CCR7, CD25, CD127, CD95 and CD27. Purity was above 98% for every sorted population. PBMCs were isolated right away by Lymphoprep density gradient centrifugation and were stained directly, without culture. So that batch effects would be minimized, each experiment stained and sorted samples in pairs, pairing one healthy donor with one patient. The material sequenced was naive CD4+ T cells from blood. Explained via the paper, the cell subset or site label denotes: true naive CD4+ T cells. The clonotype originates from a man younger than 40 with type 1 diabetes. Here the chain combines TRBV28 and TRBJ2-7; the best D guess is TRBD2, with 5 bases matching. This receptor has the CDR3 CASIGVYEQYF. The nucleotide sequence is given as TGTGCCAGCATCGGGGTGTACGAGCAGTACTTC.